The 23 T cell receptor beta chains reported below all come from one sample, sequenced in a study of shared clonotypes between healthy human individuals. Naive CD8 cells were CD45RO-negative, positively selected for CCR7, excluding terminally differentiated effector memory CD45RA+ cells. Some clones are missing from TCRdb's copy, which holds only in-frame ones; the method was immunoSEQ multiplex PCR. The data contain about 2 million clones, less than 95% of them singletons. Sequencing was done on a sample of naive CD8+ T cells sorted from blood. The receptor source for this set is a man between 18 and 29 years old in good health.

The chain recombines TRBV27 with TRBJ2-5; 8 bases match TRBD1. From germline, CDR1 is MNHEY and CDR2 SMNVEV (reference sequence). The ends lost 5 bases at V and 5 bases at J; junction bases unmatched: 7. The length of the CDR3 is 14 residues. CDR3 in DNA: TGTGCCAGCAGTGAGACAGGGGATCTCGAGACCCAGTACTTC. Encoded protein: CASSETGDLETQYF.

The V and J genes are TRBV30 and TRBJ1-5; the D gene is possibly TRBD1 (6 bases). CDR1 and CDR2 (germline): GTSNPN, SVGIG (reference sequence). Trimming took 6 bases from V and 4 from J, leaving 13 bases between them. The CDR3 is 13 residues long. The CDR3: CACGTLGNQPQHF. The CDR3 nucleotides read TGTGCCTGCGGGACACTGGGGAATCAGCCCCAGCATTTT.

For the CDR3, the DNA is TGTGCCAGCAGTTACAACGGTGAGCAGTTCTTC. Encoded protein: CASSYNGEQFF. This sequence joins TRBV6-5 and TRBJ2-1; the D is unclear. This CDR3 is built from 11 residues. V was cut by 2 bases and J by 9 bases, with 5 bases left in between. CDR1 and CDR2 from the germline V gene are MNHEY and SVGAGI.

The CDR3 DNA sequence: TGTGCCAGCAGCTTGGGGGACTACTATATGAACACCGGGGAGCTGTTTTTT. It is translated as CASSLGDYYMNTGELFF. The chain employs TRBV5-6 and TRBJ2-2, with 7 bases that match TRBD2. This CDR3 region has 17 residues. The junction had 6 bases not matched to a gene; V was cut back by 0 bases and J by 1 base. Germline CDR1 reads SGHDT; CDR2 reads YYEEEE. Complete variable domain (other parts from reference TRBV5-6 and TRBJ2-2): DAGVTQSPTHLIKTRGQQVTLRCSPKSGHDTVSWYQQALGQGPQFIFQYYEEEERQRGNFPDRFSGHQFPNYSSELNVNALLLGDSALYLCASSLGDYYMNTGELFFGEGSRLTVL.

The chain employs TRBV28 and TRBJ1-1; maybe TRBD1 (5 bases). Germline assignment: CDR1 MDHEN and CDR2 SYDVKM. This CDR3 region has 13 residues. Trimming removed 4 bases at V and 3 bases at J, with 9 bases between. CDR3 protein: CASSSGLDTEAFF. The CDR3 region has the DNA TGTGCCAGCAGTTCAGGGTTGGACACTGAAGCTTTCTTT.

A word on this clone: Additional DNA sequences in this sample encode the identical CDR3. The V and J genes are TRBV19 and TRBJ2-2; D might be TRBD1 (7 bases). Germline assignment: CDR1 LNHDA and CDR2 SQIVND (reference sequence). There are 15 residues in the CDR3. With 4 bases removed from V and 3 bases from J, the gap between germline ends came to 12 bases. The CDR3 DNA sequence: TGTGCCAGTAGTACAGACAGGGAGGACACCGGGGAGCTGTTTTTT. This codes for CASSTDREDTGELFF.

This chain uses TRBV7-9 with TRBJ2-2, with D tentatively TRBD2 (5 bases). This CDR3 comprises 15 residues. The V and J ends lost 4 bases and 2 bases respectively, with 11 bases between them. The germline CDR1 and CDR2 sequences are SEHNR and FQNEAQ (reference sequence). The CDR3 DNA reads TGTGCCAGCAGCTACGGACTGGGAAACACCGGGGAGCTGTTTTTT. Translating gives CASSYGLGNTGELFF.

The chain carries TRBV4-3 and TRBJ2-2, with a weak D call TRBD1 (6 bases). Germline CDR1 is LGHNA and CDR2 is YSLEER. V was clipped by 4 bases and J by 8 bases, with 8 bases between them. The CDR3 spans 12 residues. This CDR3 reads CASSLQGGELFF. In DNA form, the CDR3 reads TGCGCCAGCAGCCTCCAGGGGGGGGAGCTGTTTTTT.

V and J are TRBV6-7 and TRBJ2-7; 13 positions agree with TRBD2. TRBV6-7 is assigned to the ORF class and has an uncertain function. The J segment lost 6 bases and the V segment lost 5 bases, leaving 7 bases of the junction unmatched. CDR3 length: 15 amino acids. The CDR3 sequence is CASSRLAGGWGEQYF. The CDR3 nucleotides read TGTGCCAGCAGTAGACTAGCGGGAGGTTGGGGCGAGCAGTACTTC.

The chain uses TRBV27 and TRBJ1-4, with TRBD1 matching over 8 bases. V lost 2 bases and J lost 3; bases outside the gene matches: 5. The CDR3 runs 16 residues. Germline V gives CDR1 MNHEY, CDR2 SMNVEV (reference sequence). The DNA for the CDR3 is TGTGCCAGCAGTTTAATTCCGGGACAGGCTAATGAAAAACTGTTTTTT. Translation gives CASSLIPGQANEKLFF.

DNA of the CDR3: TGTGCCAGCAGCTTGCCGGGACAGGGGCTGTTTTTT. It codes for CASSLPGQGLFF. The chain employs TRBV7-9 and TRBJ2-2; 9 positions match TRBD1. V trimming: 3 bases; J trimming: 13 bases; junction bases outside the gene matches: 3. The CDR3 sequence is 12 residues long. CDR1 SEHNR and CDR2 FQNEAQ come from the germline V gene (reference sequence). Based on the CDR3 plus reference TRBV7-9 and TRBJ2-2, the full variable domain is DTGVSQNPRHKITKRGQNVTFRCDPISEHNRLYWYRQTLGQGPEFLTYFQNEAQLEKSRLLSDRFSAERPKGSFSTLEIQRTEQGDSAMYLCASSLPGQGLFFGEGSRLTVL.

The chain employs TRBV7-9 and TRBJ1-4; D gene uncertain. Germline loops: CDR1 SEHNR, CDR2 FQNEAQ (reference sequence). The germline V and J ends were trimmed by 0 bases and 3 bases, with 11 bases remaining between them. This CDR3 spans 16 amino acids. The CDR3 DNA is TGTGCCAGCAGCTTAGCGCCTCTGGGCCCTAATGAAAAACTGTTTTTT. It specifies CASSLAPLGPNEKLFF.

The rearrangement links TRBV4-3 to TRBJ2-3; the D call may be TRBD1 or TRBD2 (5 bases each). The V end lost 0 bases, the J end lost 7 bases, and 17 bases lay between the germline ends. The germline CDR1 and CDR2 sequences are LGHNA and YSLEER. The CDR3 runs to 16 residues. The CDR3 nucleotides are TGCGCCAGCAGCCAAGATAACTGGGGGTCGGGTAATACGCAGTATTTT. It specifies CASSQDNWGSGNTQYF.

This sequence joins TRBV27 and TRBJ2-2; D is undetermined. The CDR3 consists of 13 residues. CDR1 is MNHEY and CDR2 is SMNVEV in the germline V gene (reference sequence). Trimming cost V 2 bases and J 7 bases, with 8 bases left between them. The CDR3 sequence: CASSLMTSGELFF. CDR3 sequence (DNA): TGTGCCAGCAGTTTAATGACAAGCGGGGAGCTGTTTTTT.

The chain has TRBV27 and TRBJ1-2; D might be TRBD1 (6 bases). V shed 5 bases and J shed 6 bases, with 25 bases lying between them. CDR1 and CDR2 from the germline V gene are MNHEY and SMNVEV (reference sequence). This CDR3 is built from 17 residues. CDR3 residues: CASSAATWGAHGDGYTF. CDR3 in DNA: TGTGCCAGCAGTGCCGCCACATGGGGGGCGCATGGAGATGGCTACACCTTC.

V is TRBV9 and J is TRBJ1-1; 7 positions match TRBD1. This CDR3 comprises 14 residues. The V gene end was trimmed by 6 bases and the J gene end by 3 bases; junction bases not matched to a gene: 8. CDR1 is SGDLS and CDR2 is YYNGEE in the germline V gene. In nucleotides, the CDR3 is TGTGCCAGCACCGAAGGAGGGGGCGACACTGAAGCTTTCTTT. This gives the protein CASTEGGGDTEAFF.

About this clone itself: At the DNA level, this CDR3 is encoded by other sequences in the same sample as well. The rearrangement joins TRBV5-1 to TRBJ2-7; 7 bases align to TRBD1. The CDR3 extends over 13 amino acids. J lost 0 bases, V lost 5 bases, and 2 bases had no gene match. Germline CDR1 reads SGHRS; CDR2 reads YFSETQ. CDR3 region: CASSWDSSYEQYF. The CDR3 DNA reads TGCGCCAGCAGTTGGGACAGCTCCTACGAGCAGTACTTC.

The V gene is TRBV27, the J gene TRBJ2-1, with D unclear. CDR3 size: 18 residues. Germline V gene sequence: CDR1 MNHEY, CDR2 SMNVEV (reference sequence). V was shortened by 4 bases and J by 2 bases, with 21 bases between the two germline ends. The CDR3 nucleotides are TGTGCCAGCAGTTCGTTGGCCCTGGGAAAGGGCCCCTACAATGAGCAGTTCTTC. Residues: CASSSLALGKGPYNEQFF.

The chain uses TRBV27 and TRBJ2-1, with 14 positions matching TRBD2. V was pared by 3 bases and J by 8 bases, with 9 bases of the junction left unmatched. In germline, CDR1 is MNHEY, CDR2 SMNVEV (reference sequence). CDR3 length: 17 amino acids. The CDR3 DNA follows: TGTGCCAGCAGTTTGTTTCCGGGACTAGCGGGAGATCATGAGCAGTTCTTC. Translated, it gives CASSLFPGLAGDHEQFF.

The rearrangement joins TRBV10-3 to TRBJ1-2, with D possibly being TRBD1 (6 bases). Germline CDR1 ENHRY, CDR2 SYGVKD. The CDR3 consists of 17 residues. V lost 0 bases and J lost 1, with 15 bases in between. CDR3 region: CAISESSGGADNYGYTF. The DNA of the CDR3 is TGTGCCATCAGTGAGTCATCGGGGGGGGCAGATAACTATGGCTACACCTTC.

This chain connects TRBV7-9 to TRBJ2-5; no firm D call. Germline V gene sequence: CDR1 SEHNR, CDR2 FQNEAQ (reference sequence). The CDR3 is 13 amino acids. V was cut by 5 bases and J by 5 bases, with 12 bases left in between. CDR3 amino acids: CASSPSAAETQYF. CDR3 DNA: TGTGCCAGCAGCCCCTCCGCCGCGGAGACCCAGTACTTC.

This clone occurred once. This sequence joins TRBV27 and TRBJ1-5; unclear D gene. The CDR3 covers 17 residues. Germline assignment: CDR1 MNHEY and CDR2 SMNVEV (reference sequence). V was cut by 5 bases and J by 1 base, with 18 bases left in between. Here the CDR3 DNA reads TGTGCCAGCAGTCATAACAGCCCCCGAGGAAGCAATCAGCCCCAGCATTTT. Encoded protein: CASSHNSPRGSNQPQHF.

The V call is TRBV9, the J call TRBJ2-1; D not resolved. V was pared by 0 bases and J by 6 bases, with 13 bases between. There are 15 residues in the CDR3. Germline V gene lookup returns CDR1 SGDLS and CDR2 YYNGEE. CDR3 in amino acids: CASSVGALASNEQFF. DNA of the CDR3: TGTGCCAGCAGCGTAGGCGCGTTAGCTTCCAATGAGCAGTTCTTC.